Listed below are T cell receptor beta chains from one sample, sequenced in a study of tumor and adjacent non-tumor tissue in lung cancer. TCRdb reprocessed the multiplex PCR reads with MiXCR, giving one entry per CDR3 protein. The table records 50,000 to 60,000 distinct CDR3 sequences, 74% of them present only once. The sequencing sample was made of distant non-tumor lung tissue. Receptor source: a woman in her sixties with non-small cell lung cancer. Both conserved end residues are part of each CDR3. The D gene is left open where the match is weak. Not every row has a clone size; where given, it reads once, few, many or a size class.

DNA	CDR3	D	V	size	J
TGTGCCAGCAGCCGGGAATCCTCTTCCTACGAGCAGTACTTC	CASSRESSSYEQYF	.	TRBV5-4	.	TRBJ2-7
TGTGCCAGCAGCTCTCGGACTAGCGGGGTGGCCAATGAGCAGTTCTTC	CASSSRTSGVANEQFF	TRBD2	TRBV9	.	TRBJ2-1
TGTGCCAGCAGATGTGGTAGTGACACCGGGGAGCTGTTTTTT	CASRCGSDTGELFF	.	TRBV5-4	.	TRBJ2-2
TGTGACAGCGGCCCCCAGAATGAGCAGTTCTTC	CDSGPQNEQFF	.	TRBV11-2	many	TRBJ2-1
TGTGTCAGCAGCCAAGAGTTGAATAACCATCCGCTTGAAGCTTTCTTT	CVSSQELNNHPLEAFF	.	TRBV4-2	.	TRBJ1-1
TGCAGCGTTGATATGACAGGCGCTGACTATAGCTACACCTTC	CSVDMTGADYSYTF	.	TRBV29-1	once	TRBJ1-2
TGTGCCAGCAGTTACGGCCTGTGCTATGGAAACACCATATATTTT	CASSYGLCYGNTIYF	.	TRBV6-5	.	TRBJ1-3
TGTGCCAGTAAGTCCTACAGGGCTGGAAGCACTGAAGCTTTCTTT	CASKSYRAGSTEAFF	.	TRBV19	.	TRBJ1-1
TGCGCCAGCAGCTTAGTCGGTACAGGCTCGGGCTACACCTTC	CASSLVGTGSGYTF	.	TRBV5-1	.	TRBJ1-2
TGCGCCAGCAGCCAAGATATTACCCAGAGGGGACAGGTCAACGCTGAAGCTTTCTTT	CASSQDITQRGQVNAEAFF	TRBD1	TRBV4-3	.	TRBJ1-1
TGTGCCAGCTCATCAGGGGGGAGCGGTCAGCCCCAGCATTTT	CASSSGGSGQPQHF	TRBD1	TRBV28	many	TRBJ1-5
TGTGCCAGCAGTTTTTCTTCGAACACCGGGGAGCCGTCTTTT	CASSFSSNTGEPSF	.	TRBV6-2/TRBV6-3	.	TRBJ2-2
TGTGCCAGCAGCTGGCGGTCCGGTGCCCGGGGTGAAAAACTGTTTTTT	CASSWRSGARGEKLFF	.	TRBV7-9	many	TRBJ1-4
TGCAGTGCTAGAACCAGCAGAGACTACACCTTC	CSARTSRDYTF	.	TRBV20-1	few	TRBJ1-2
TGTGCCAGCAACTCCGGGACTAGCGGGGGTGGCTACGAGCAGTATTTC	CASNSGTSGGGYEQYF	TRBD2	TRBV4-2	.	TRBJ2-7
TGTGCCAGCAGTCGTTCCCGAGGCAATCAGCCCCAGCATTTT	CASSRSRGNQPQHF	.	TRBV2	.	TRBJ1-5
TGTGCCTGCAGTCCGGACAGTCACACTGAAGCTTTCTTC	CACSPDSHTEAFF	.	TRBV6-2/TRBV6-3	.	TRBJ1-1
TGCAGTGCTAGAGGGGTCTCCGAGTCGGACCGTGGCTACACCTTC	CSARGVSESDRGYTF	.	TRBV20-1	many	TRBJ1-2
TGTGCCAGCAGGGGTTACGGGAAAGACAATGGGGAGCTGCTTTTT	CASRGYGKDNGELLF	.	TRBV5-6	.	TRBJ2-2
TGTGCCAGCAGTTTGCGGAGTGGTACAAAAATCATTCAGTACTTC	CASSLRSGTKIIQYF	.	TRBV12-3/TRBV12-4	.	TRBJ2-4
TGCGCCAGCAGCCAATTAGGACGGGGAGATGGCTACACCTTC	CASSQLGRGDGYTF	.	TRBV4-3	medium-sized	TRBJ1-2
TGCGCCAGCAGCTTACTGGGACTAGCGGAGCATGAACAGTTCTTC	CASSLLGLAEHEQFF	TRBD2	TRBV4-1	.	TRBJ2-1
TGCGCCAACAGCCCTCGACTGAGCTCCTACAATGAGCAGTTCTTC	CANSPRLSSYNEQFF	.	TRBV4-3	.	TRBJ2-1
TGTGCCAGCAGTTTAGGGCATCCGGCCAAAAACATTCAGTACTTC	CASSLGHPAKNIQYF	.	TRBV12-3/TRBV12-4	many	TRBJ2-4
TGTGCCAGCTGTTTAAAGCAGGGCAGGGAGACCCAGTACTTC	CASCLKQGRETQYF	.	TRBV12-3/TRBV12-4	few	TRBJ2-5
TGTGCCAGCAGCCGGGACAGGCTGAACATCGGGGAGCTATTTTTT	CASSRDRLNIGELFF	TRBD1	TRBV12-3/TRBV12-4	.	TRBJ2-2
TGCGGCGTTGAGAGCGGGACAGTTAGCTCATACAATGAGCAGTCCTTC	CGVESGTVSSYNEQSF	.	TRBV29-1	.	TRBJ2-1
TGTGCCAGCAGTCGGGGTTCCGCAGCGAGTTCCTACGATGAGCAGTTCTTC	CASSRGSAASSYDEQFF	.	TRBV11-1	.	TRBJ2-1
TGTGCCAGCAGTCAGGGGACTAGCTGGAGGATTCGAGATACGCAGTATTTT	CASSQGTSWRIRDTQYF	TRBD2	TRBV6-5	few	TRBJ2-3
TGCAGTGGGGGAATGGGGGCAGAAGCTTTATTT	CSGGMGAEALF	.	TRBV29-1	.	TRBJ1-1
TGCAGCGCCGTCTTGGGGCTATCGGGAACCATAGCCAAAAACATTCAGTACTTC	CSAVLGLSGTIAKNIQYF	.	TRBV29-1	.	TRBJ2-4
TGTGCCAGCAGTCAGGGTGGGACCTGGGAAAAGACCCAGTACTTC	CASSQGGTWEKTQYF	.	TRBV28	.	TRBJ2-5
TGTGCCAGCAGTTTACATACAGAGGGCTATGAAAAACTGTTTTTT	CASSLHTEGYEKLFF	.	TRBV12-3/TRBV12-4	.	TRBJ1-4
TGTGCCAGCAGAGCGGGAGGAGTAAATGAGCAGTTCTTC	CASRAGGVNEQFF	TRBD2	TRBV6-2/TRBV6-3	medium-sized	TRBJ2-1
TGTGCCAGCAGCTGGGGAGTGTCTTCGCCCGGGGAGCTGTTTTTT	CASSWGVSSPGELFF	.	TRBV11-2	.	TRBJ2-2
TGTGCAATCAGACCGGGTCAGGGAGACATTCAGTACTTC	CAIRPGQGDIQYF	.	TRBV6-2/TRBV6-3	.	TRBJ2-4
TGCAGTGTCTCGTCAATAGGGCTAGCCAAAAACATTCAGTACTTC	CSVSSIGLAKNIQYF	.	TRBV20-1	many	TRBJ2-4
TGTGCTAGCAGCTATGGACAGGACCTAAACTCTGGGGCCAACGTCCTGACTTTC	CASSYGQDLNSGANVLTF	TRBD1	TRBV5-6	.	TRBJ2-6
TGTGCCAGCACCCTCCCGGGACAGGGTAGCACTGAAGTTTTCTTC	CASTLPGQGSTEVFF	TRBD1	TRBV28	.	TRBJ1-1
TGTGCCAACAGTGACCAGGGAGAGGAAGAGACCAAGTACTTC	CANSDQGEEETKYF	.	TRBV6-5	.	TRBJ2-5
TGTGTCGGCAAGACGGACCATAGCACAGATACGCAGTATTTT	CVGKTDHSTDTQYF	.	TRBV7-9	.	TRBJ2-3
TGCAGTACTACACCCGGCAGGAGGCAACTCACAGATACGCAGTATTTT	CSTTPGRRQLTDTQYF	.	TRBV20-1	.	TRBJ2-3
TGCAGCGCTGAAGGCGGGATGGGCTACGAGCAGTACTTC	CSAEGGMGYEQYF	.	TRBV29-1	.	TRBJ2-7
TGTACCTCTAAGCGCGGGGAATACGAGCAGTATTTC	CTSKRGEYEQYF	.	TRBV10-3	.	TRBJ2-7
TGTGCCAGTATCCTAAAGGGGGAGCAGTTCTTC	CASILKGEQFF	.	TRBV19	.	TRBJ2-1